Below, one TCR beta chain is given with its context. Antigen unknown. This sample is part of a study of tumor-infiltrating lymphocytes in localized non-small cell lung cancer. Trimming shortened V by 6 bases and J by 6 bases, and 17 bases separated the two germline ends. CDR1 and CDR2 from the germline V gene are KGHSH and LQKENI. The CDR3 has 14 amino acids. General study points: Tumor T-cell fraction from TCR sequencing was not associated with recurrence-free survival (p = 0.61).

The repertoire was sequenced with immunoSEQ multiplex PCR; TCRdb's copy has only in-frame clones and lacks some. The table records 20,000 to 25,000 clones, about three fifths of them present only once. The chain is built from TRBV18 and TRBJ1-2, with D possibly being TRBD1 (6 bases). Sequences were obtained from lung tumor tissue. The TCR sequence derives from a human donor with non-small cell lung cancer. CDR3: CASSGVRGGDGYTF. The CDR3 DNA is TGTGCCAGCTCCGGCGTCAGGGGTGGCGATGGCTACACCTTC.